Listed below are T cell receptor beta chains from one sample, sequenced in a study of human T cells and chemical hapten exposure. Using its own MiXCR run on the RACE reads, TCRdb lists one record per CDR3 protein. The table has fewer than 90,000 distinct CDR3 sequences, 6.5% to 8% seen once. Sequenced material: whole blood, taken in connection with sensitization to the hapten diphenylcyclopropenone (DPC). The source of these receptors is a woman under 40 with alopecia areata. Some clones in this sample may be carry-over from other donors' samples. Each CDR3 is given with its conserved first and last residue. Each record gives: CDR3 DNA, CDR3 protein, V gene, D gene, J gene, clone size. The D gene is left open where the match is weak. Size tells how often a clone was seen (once, few, many) or the class of an expanded clone, and some rows leave it out.

TGTGCCAGCAGCGCCACGCTAGCGCAACTCACAGATACGCAGTATTTT,CASSATLAQLTDTQYF,TRBV9,NA,TRBJ2-3,NA
TGCAGTGCTAGAGCCGGGACAGGGGGCACTGAAGCTTTCTTT,CSARAGTGGTEAFF,TRBV20-1,TRBD1,TRBJ1-1,few
TGTGCCAGCAGGGACGGCTCAACCACAGATACGCAGTATTTT,CASRDGSTTDTQYF,TRBV3-1,NA,TRBJ2-3,NA
TGTGCCAGCAGCTTAAGGGGACAGCGCACAGATACGCAGTATTTT,CASSLRGQRTDTQYF,TRBV7-2,TRBD1,TRBJ2-3,NA
TGTGCCAGCACCCCTCTTTGGGTGGGTACCTACGAGCAGTACTTC,CASTPLWVGTYEQYF,TRBV12-3/TRBV12-4,NA,TRBJ2-7,NA
TGCAGCTCCAGCCCGGGACAGGGAACAGATACGCAGTATTTT,CSSSPGQGTDTQYF,TRBV29-1,TRBD1,TRBJ2-3,many
TGTGCCAGCAGTTTGTCTTCAGGCAGGGGGGGAGGTTCACCCCTCCACTTT,CASSLSSGRGGGSPLHF,TRBV12-3/TRBV12-4,TRBD1,TRBJ1-6,NA
TGTGCCAGCAGTTATGTAGGATCCTACAATGAGCAGTTCTTC,CASSYVGSYNEQFF,TRBV6-2/TRBV6-3,NA,TRBJ2-1,many
TGTGCCAGCAGCCAAGATTACGAGGAGACCCAGTACTTC,CASSQDYEETQYF,TRBV4-2,NA,TRBJ2-5,NA
TGCGCCAGCAGCTTGGAGCGGGGGAGCCTACAAGAGACCCAGTACTTC,CASSLERGSLQETQYF,TRBV5-1,TRBD2,TRBJ2-5,many
TGCGCCAGCATAGAAAGCCCGAACACCGGGGAGCTGTTTTTT,CASIESPNTGELFF,TRBV5-1,NA,TRBJ2-2,many
TGTGCCAGCAGTTTTGAAAGGAGCACAGATACGCAGTATTTT,CASSFERSTDTQYF,TRBV27,NA,TRBJ2-3,many
TGCGCCAGCAGCCAACTCGCCCCGGGGGGCGGAAACAATCAGCCCCAGCATTTT,CASSQLAPGGGNNQPQHF,TRBV4-1,NA,TRBJ1-5,few
TGCAGCGTTGCAGTAGTTCAAGAGACCCAGTACTTC,CSVAVVQETQYF,TRBV29-1,NA,TRBJ2-5,many
TGTGCCAGCACCCTTGGGACCTACAGGGACACTGAAGCTTTCTTT,CASTLGTYRDTEAFF,TRBV12-3/TRBV12-4,NA,TRBJ1-1,NA
TGTGCCAGCAGTAGTCGGGACAGAGGAAACACCATATATTTT,CASSSRDRGNTIYF,TRBV6-1,TRBD1,TRBJ1-3,many
TGTGCCAGCTCACCGTCCGGGACAGGGGGCAATCAGCCCCAGCATTTT,CASSPSGTGGNQPQHF,TRBV18,TRBD1,TRBJ1-5,few
TGTGCCAGTAGTAGGGAAAGGGAATTCTATGGCTACACCTTC,CASSREREFYGYTF,TRBV19,NA,TRBJ1-2,many
TGTGCCAGCCGGGGTGGCAGATACACTGAAGCTTTCTTT,CASRGGRYTEAFF,TRBV6-5,NA,TRBJ1-1,many
TGTGCCAGCAGCCAGGGCGGACGGGACACTGAAGCTTTCTTT,CASSQGGRDTEAFF,TRBV3-1,NA,TRBJ1-1,many
TGTGCCAGCAGCCTACGGGACTATGCCGGGGAGCTGTTTTTT,CASSLRDYAGELFF,TRBV12-3/TRBV12-4,TRBD2,TRBJ2-2,few
TGTGCCAGCAGCCAAGATCTTTTCAACCTAAACTATGGCTACACCTTC,CASSQDLFNLNYGYTF,TRBV3-1,NA,TRBJ1-2,many
TGCAGTGCTCCTAAAACGGGCAGGTCCCAGTACAATGAGCAGTTCTTC,CSAPKTGRSQYNEQFF,TRBV20-1,NA,TRBJ2-1,many
TGTGCCAGCAGCTTGGCATCTAGCGGGGGGCGTGCAGATACGCAGTATTTT,CASSLASSGGRADTQYF,TRBV5-4,TRBD2,TRBJ2-3,many
TGTGCCACCGTAGGGAAAACTGGGGCCAACGTCCTGACTTTC,CATVGKTGANVLTF,TRBV24-1,NA,TRBJ2-6,many
TGTGCCAGCAGTTTCCTTTACACGACAGGCGGGAGTGAAAAACTGTTTTTT,CASSFLYTTGGSEKLFF,TRBV28,NA,TRBJ1-4,many
TGTGCCAGCTCACCAGGGCAGATGGGGGTTAGCTATGGCTACACCTTC,CASSPGQMGVSYGYTF,TRBV18,NA,TRBJ1-2,NA
TGTGCCAGCAGTTTGGGTCGAAGGGGGTTAAATCAGCCCCAGCATTTT,CASSLGRRGLNQPQHF,TRBV12-3/TRBV12-4,NA,TRBJ1-5,many
TGTGCCAGCAGTGACTTGGGGACGATTAGCAATCAGCCCCAGCATTTT,CASSDLGTISNQPQHF,TRBV2,NA,TRBJ1-5,NA
TGTGCCAGCAGCTACAGGACAGATAGTTACAATGAGCAGTTCTTC,CASSYRTDSYNEQFF,TRBV7-6,NA,TRBJ2-1,many
TGCAGTGCTAGAGGAGGCAGTGTTAATGAAAAACTGTTTTTT,CSARGGSVNEKLFF,TRBV20-1,NA,TRBJ1-4,many
TGTGCCAGCAGTTACTCCCAACTAGAAAATGAGCAGTTCTTC,CASSYSQLENEQFF,TRBV6-6,NA,TRBJ2-1,many
TGTGCCAGCAGAAAGAACACTGAAGCTTTCTTT,CASRKNTEAFF,TRBV27,NA,TRBJ1-1,few
TGTGCCAGCAGTCTCTGGAGCGGGGGGGCCGAGACCCAGTACTTC,CASSLWSGGAETQYF,TRBV27,TRBD2,TRBJ2-5,few
TGTGCCAGCACACTCGGGGCGAGCTCCTACGAGCAGTACTTC,CASTLGASSYEQYF,TRBV12-3/TRBV12-4,NA,TRBJ2-7,NA
TGTGCCAGCACCTTACAGGGTGTCTCCTACAATGAGCAGTTCTTC,CASTLQGVSYNEQFF,TRBV2,NA,TRBJ2-1,many
TGTGCCAGCAGCTCCTTCGACAAGGAAGGCCAAGAAGCTTTCTTT,CASSSFDKEGQEAFF,TRBV27,NA,TRBJ1-1,NA
TGCAGTGCCCCCGGGACAGGTGCTTCCTACGAGCAGTACTTC,CSAPGTGASYEQYF,TRBV20-1,TRBD1,TRBJ2-7,NA
TGTGCCAGCAGCCAAGTGCAGGGGCCTGCGAATCAGCCCCAGCATTTT,CASSQVQGPANQPQHF,TRBV4-2,NA,TRBJ1-5,NA
TGCGCCAGCAGACCCCAGCCGCTTACAGATTACCAAGAGACCCAGTACTTC,CASRPQPLTDYQETQYF,TRBV23-1,NA,TRBJ2-5,NA
TGTGCCAGCAGTTTCCACCTGAGGGAGGGCGACAATCAGCCCCAGCATTTT,CASSFHLREGDNQPQHF,TRBV12-3/TRBV12-4,NA,TRBJ1-5,few
TGCAGTGCTGCACGGGGGGAGGGCACAGATACGCAGTATTTT,CSAARGEGTDTQYF,TRBV20-1,TRBD2,TRBJ2-3,many
TGTGCCAGCAGTGACAAAGACTTTGGGGAGCTGTTTTTT,CASSDKDFGELFF,TRBV6-4,NA,TRBJ2-2,many
TGTGCCAGCAGTTACGAAGGGGCAAGCACAGATACGCAGTATTTT,CASSYEGASTDTQYF,TRBV6-2/TRBV6-3,NA,TRBJ2-3,few
TGTGCCAGCAGTGAGTCGGGACAGGGGGTCGGGCCCCAGCATTTT,CASSESGQGVGPQHF,TRBV6-1,TRBD1,TRBJ1-5,many
TGTGCCGTACGTCGTTTTGATATCTCTGGAAACACCATATATTTT,CAVRRFDISGNTIYF,TRBV2,NA,TRBJ1-3,NA
TGTGCCTGGAGTGTACGGGGGCGAGGGACTGAAGCTTTCTTT,CAWSVRGRGTEAFF,TRBV30,NA,TRBJ1-1,many
TGTGCCAGCAGTTACACGAGGGGAGGTTATGGCTACACCTTC,CASSYTRGGYGYTF,TRBV6-5,NA,TRBJ1-2,many